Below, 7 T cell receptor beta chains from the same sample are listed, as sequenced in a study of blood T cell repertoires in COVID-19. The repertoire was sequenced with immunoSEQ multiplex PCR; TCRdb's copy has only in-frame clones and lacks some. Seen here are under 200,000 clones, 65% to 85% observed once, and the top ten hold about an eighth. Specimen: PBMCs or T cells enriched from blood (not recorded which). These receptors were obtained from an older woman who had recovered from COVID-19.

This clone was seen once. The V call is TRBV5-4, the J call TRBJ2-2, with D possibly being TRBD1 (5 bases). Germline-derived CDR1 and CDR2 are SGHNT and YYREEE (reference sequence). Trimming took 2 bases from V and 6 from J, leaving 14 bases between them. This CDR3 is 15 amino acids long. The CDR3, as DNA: TGTGCCAGCAGCTTCGGAGTTGAACAGGCCGGGGAGCTGTTTTTT. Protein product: CASSFGVEQAGELFF.

CDR3 sequence reads: CASSGNYGYTF. The CDR3 DNA reads TGTGCCAGCAGCGGGAACTATGGCTACACCTTC. The chain joins TRBV6-5 to TRBJ1-2, with unresolved D. This CDR3 region has 11 residues. Trimming removed 6 bases from V and 2 bases from J, with 4 bases in between. The germline CDR1 and CDR2 sequences are MNHEY and SVGAGI.

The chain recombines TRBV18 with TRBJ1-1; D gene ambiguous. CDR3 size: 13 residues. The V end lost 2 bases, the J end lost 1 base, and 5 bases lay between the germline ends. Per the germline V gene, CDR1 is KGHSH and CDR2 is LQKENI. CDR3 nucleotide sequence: TGTGCCAGCTCACCAGGGCCGAACACTGAAGCTTTCTTT. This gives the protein CASSPGPNTEAFF.

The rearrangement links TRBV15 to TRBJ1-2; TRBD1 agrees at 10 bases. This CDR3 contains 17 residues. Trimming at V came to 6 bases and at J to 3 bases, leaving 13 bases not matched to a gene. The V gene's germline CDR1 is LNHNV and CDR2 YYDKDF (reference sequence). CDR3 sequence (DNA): TGTGCCACCAGTCGACCCCCGGGACAGGGGAAGGACTATGGCTACACCTTC. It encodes CATSRPPGQGKDYGYTF.

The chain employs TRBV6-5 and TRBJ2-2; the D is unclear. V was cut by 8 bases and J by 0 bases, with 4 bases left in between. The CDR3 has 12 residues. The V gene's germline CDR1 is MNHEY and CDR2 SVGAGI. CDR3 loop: CASQSNTGELFF. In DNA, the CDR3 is TGTGCCAGCCAATCGAACACCGGGGAGCTGTTTTTT.

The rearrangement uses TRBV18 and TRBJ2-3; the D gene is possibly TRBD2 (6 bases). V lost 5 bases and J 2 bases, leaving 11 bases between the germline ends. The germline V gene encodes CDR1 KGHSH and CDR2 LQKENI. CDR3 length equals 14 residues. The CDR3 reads CASSRRDHTDTQYF. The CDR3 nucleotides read TGTGCCAGCTCAAGGAGGGACCACACAGATACGCAGTATTTT.

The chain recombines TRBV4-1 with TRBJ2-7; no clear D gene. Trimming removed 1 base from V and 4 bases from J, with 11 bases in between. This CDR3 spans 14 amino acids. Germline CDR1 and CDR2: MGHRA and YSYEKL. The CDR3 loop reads CASSQVIAGYEQYF. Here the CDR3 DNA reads TGCGCCAGCAGCCAAGTTATAGCCGGGTACGAGCAGTACTTC.